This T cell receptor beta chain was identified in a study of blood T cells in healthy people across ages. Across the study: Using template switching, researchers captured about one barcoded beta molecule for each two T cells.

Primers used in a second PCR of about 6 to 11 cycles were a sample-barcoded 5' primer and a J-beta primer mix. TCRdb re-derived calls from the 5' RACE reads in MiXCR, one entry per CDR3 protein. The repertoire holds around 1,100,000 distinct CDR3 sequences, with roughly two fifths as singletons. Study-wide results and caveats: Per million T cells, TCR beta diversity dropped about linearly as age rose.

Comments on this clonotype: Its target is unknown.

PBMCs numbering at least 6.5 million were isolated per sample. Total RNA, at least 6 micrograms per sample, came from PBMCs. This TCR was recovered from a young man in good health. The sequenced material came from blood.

The CDR3 is CAISSRDRLSYGYTF. DNA for the CDR3: TGTGCCATCAGTAGCCGGGACAGACTCTCCTATGGCTACACCTTC. This chain connects TRBV10-3 to TRBJ1-2; 7 bases align to TRBD1. After removal of 5 bases from V and 4 bases from J, the junction contained 10 bases not matched to a gene. The CDR3 has 15 residues. Germline V gene sequence: CDR1 ENHRY, CDR2 SYGVKD.